These 30 T cell receptor beta chains originate from one sample sequenced in a study of read filtering for tumor transcriptome and immune sequencing. From roughly 400 ng of RNA, a library with molecular barcoded alpha/delta and beta/gamma adaptors was made. Via MiXCR, TCRdb re-called the reads, giving one row per CDR3 protein. The sample yields more than 20,000 distinct CDR3 sequences, under 25% seen once. Source material: a population of CD138-negative cells sorted from bone marrow. The receptors come from a donor at least 40 years old with multiple myeloma.

In its sample, this clonotype ranks as medium-sized (0.01 to 0.1%). The V call is TRBV11-2, the J call TRBJ2-1, with a weak D call TRBD2 (5 bases). Trimming cost V 6 bases and J 0 bases, with 15 bases left between them. Germline V gene lookup returns CDR1 SGHAT and CDR2 FQNNGV. The CDR3 runs 16 residues. The CDR3 DNA sequence: TGTGCCAGCAGGTTCCTGAGCGGAAGCTCCTACAATGAGCAGTTCTTC. It yields the protein CASRFLSGSSYNEQFF.

This clonotype was picked up many times. V and J are TRBV28 and TRBJ1-1; 7 positions match TRBD1. The CDR3 is 20 amino acids. V lost 5 bases and J lost 3; bases outside the gene matches: 24. From germline, CDR1 is MDHEN and CDR2 SYDVKM. The CDR3 DNA reads as TGTGCCAGCAGTCACTCCCCAGGGTATATAACAGGGGCGGAGGACACTGAAGCTTTCTTT. Its protein is CASSHSPGYITGAEDTEAFF.

This clonotype was seen repeatedly, ten times or more. The V and J genes are TRBV3-1 and TRBJ2-5; 7 bases are a match to TRBD2. Germline V lookup: CDR1 LGHDT, CDR2 YNNKEL (reference sequence). V lost 1 base to trimming and J lost 5 bases; unmatched junction nucleotides: 4. The CDR3 runs to 14 residues. CDR3 nucleotides: TGTGCCAGCAGCCAAGGGACTAGAGTGGAGACCCAGTACTTC. Translated, it gives CASSQGTRVETQYF.

At least ten counts were recorded for this clonotype. V usage is TRBV29-1 and J usage is TRBJ2-5; the match to TRBD2 covers 9 bases. Germline V gene data show CDR1 as SQVTM and CDR2 as ANQGSEA. This CDR3 contains 15 residues. The trim removed 8 bases at V and 1 base at J, leaving 11 bases unmatched. CDR3 sequence reads: CSIRKRGAIQETQYF. CDR3 bases: TGCAGCATCCGCAAGCGGGGGGCGATCCAAGAGACCCAGTACTTC.

This clonotype was found many times. The genes are TRBV3-1 and TRBJ1-1; TRBD1 matches 8 bases. This CDR3 is built from 15 residues. V lost 2 bases and J lost 5; bases outside the gene matches: 7. Germline-derived CDR1 and CDR2 are LGHDT and YNNKEL (reference sequence). This CDR3 is CASSQMRTGGTEAFF. CDR3 bases: TGTGCCAGCAGCCAAATGAGAACAGGGGGGACTGAAGCTTTCTTT. The entire variable domain, with the rest obtained from reference TRBV3-1 and TRBJ1-1, is as follows: DTAVSQTPKYLVTQMGNDKSIKCEQNLGHDTMYWYKQDSKKFLKIMFSYNNKELIINETVPNRFSPKSPDKAHLNLHINSLELGDSAVYFCASSQMRTGGTEAFFGQGTRLTVV.

This clonotype was counted at least ten times. The J gene is TRBJ2-1, the V gene TRBV14; D is unresolved. This CDR3 comprises 14 residues. The ends were cut back, 3 bases at V and 7 bases at J, with 13 bases in the middle. Germline V lookup: CDR1 SGHDN, CDR2 FVKESK. CDR3 DNA: TGTGCCAGCAGCCAGTCTGTCAGGTCGAATGAGCAGTTCTTC. It encodes CASSQSVRSNEQFF. The full variable domain, completed using reference TRBV14 and TRBJ2-1, is EAGVTQFPSHSVIEKGQTVTLRCDPISGHDNLYWYRRVMGKEIKFLLHFVKESKQDESGMPNNRFLAERTGGTYSTLKVQPAELEDSGVYFCASSQSVRSNEQFFGPGTRLTVL.

This clonotype was counted many times. The gene calls are TRBV28 and TRBJ2-7; TRBD2 might be the D (5 bases). Germline V CDR1 and CDR2: MDHEN, SYDVKM. The CDR3 loop spans 12 amino acids. The ends were cut back, 7 bases at V and 7 bases at J, with 14 bases in the middle. CDR3 protein: CASKDSIEEQYF. The CDR3 DNA is TGTGCCAGCAAGGACTCCATAGAGGAGCAGTACTTC.

This chain uses TRBV7-3 with TRBJ2-5, with D unclear. Between the trimmed V and J ends, which lost 5 bases and 2 bases, there was a span of 9 bases. The germline CDR1 and CDR2 sequences are SGHTA and FQGTGA. The CDR3 extends over 13 amino acids. CDR3 protein: CASSNRIQETQYF. DNA for the CDR3: TGTGCCAGCAGCAACCGAATACAAGAGACCCAGTACTTC.

The sample holds many counts of this clonotype. V and J are TRBV27 and TRBJ2-7; no reliable D call. The V gene lost 1 base and the J gene lost 2 bases, with 6 bases spanning the gap. This CDR3 region has 13 residues. Germline CDR1 is MNHEY and CDR2 is SMNVEV (reference sequence). In DNA, the CDR3 is TGTGCCAGCAGTTTATTCGGTACCTACGAGCAGTACTTC. This codes for CASSLFGTYEQYF.

CDR3 amino acids: CLSSSPRLAGEQDTQYF. In DNA, the CDR3 is TGTCTCAGCAGCTCACCCCGACTAGCGGGAGAACAAGATACGCAGTATTTT. This chain uses TRBV7-3 with TRBJ2-3, with 12 nucleotides matching TRBD2. CDR3 length: 17 amino acids. Germline V lookup: CDR1 SGHTA, CDR2 FQGTGA.

This clonotype was recorded many times. This may be a read error, as it is one base from a much larger clone. In this CDR3 the conserved last residue, phenylalanine or tryptophan, is missing, so a read error is likely. The CDR3 DNA is TGTGCCAGCAGACCGGGACTAGCGGGGGAGACCCAGTACTAC. Encoded protein: CASRPGLAGETQYY. The V gene is TRBV6-6, the J gene TRBJ2-5; the match to TRBD2 covers 13 bases. After removal of 6 bases from V and 5 bases from J, the junction contained 3 bases not matched to a gene. From germline, CDR1 is MNHNY and CDR2 SVGAGI (reference sequence). CDR3 length: 14 amino acids.

This clonotype was observed many times. V and J are TRBV28 and TRBJ2-2; TRBD2 agrees at 14 bases. Trimming removed 5 bases from V and 5 bases from J; junction bases left unmatched: 7. Germline CDR1 reads MDHEN; CDR2 reads SYDVKM. The CDR3 sequence is 17 residues long. The CDR3 reads CASSLPGTSGRTGELFF. The DNA for the CDR3 is TGTGCCAGCAGTCTCCCCGGGACTAGCGGGAGAACCGGGGAGCTGTTTTTT. Combining the CDR3 with reference TRBV28 and TRBJ2-2 gives the whole variable domain DVKVTQSSRYLVKRTGEKVFLECVQDMDHENMFWYRQDPGLGLRLIYFSYDVKMKEKGDIPEGYSVSREKKERFSLILESASTNQTSMYLCASSLPGTSGRTGELFFGEGSRLTVL.

This chain joins TRBV5-1 and TRBJ2-1; TRBD1 aligns across 8 bases. CDR3 length equals 17 residues. Trimming removed 2 bases from V and 9 bases from J; junction bases left unmatched: 16. Germline V lookup: CDR1 SGHRS, CDR2 YFSETQ. CDR3 nucleotides: TGCGCCAGCAGCTTAAACGGACAGGGAAATTCCAACAGTGAGCAGTTCTTC. It encodes CASSLNGQGNSNSEQFF.

The sample holds many counts of this clonotype. The chain combines TRBV12-3 or TRBV12-4 with TRBJ2-2; D is ambiguous. Trimming left V 6 bases short and J 3 bases short, with 17 bases between. The length of the CDR3 is 16 residues. CDR3 protein: CASSRVRLPYTGELFF. In DNA form, the CDR3 reads TGTGCCAGCAGCCGCGTTCGGCTTCCTTACACCGGGGAGCTGTTTTTT.

In this sample, this clonotype turned up many times. The V call is TRBV29-1, the J call TRBJ2-3; TRBD2 agrees at 7 bases. Germline V CDR1 and CDR2: SQVTM, ANQGSEA. CDR3 length: 13 residues. Germline trimming cut 4 bases from V and 5 bases from J; bases unmatched to any gene: 6. The CDR3 loop reads CSVAGGSGDTQYF. The DNA for the CDR3 is TGCAGCGTTGCGGGCGGGAGTGGAGATACGCAGTATTTT.

The gene calls are TRBV18 and TRBJ2-1, with 7 positions matching TRBD1. Per germline, CDR1 KGHSH and CDR2 LQKENI. The CDR3 covers 15 residues. Unmatched junction bases numbered 17, after V lost 6 bases and J lost 12 bases. The CDR3 loop is CASSPSRGKYSGQFF. The CDR3 nucleotides read TGTGCCAGCTCCCCGTCCAGGGGGAAATACAGTGGGCAGTTCTTC.

The chain joins TRBV24-1 to TRBJ2-1, with 10 bases lining up with TRBD1. There are 14 residues in the CDR3. CDR1 is KGHDR and CDR2 is SFDVKD in the germline V gene. Trimming cost V 2 bases and J 9 bases; bases outside gene matches: 3. The CDR3 here is CATSDSTGGSEQFF. The CDR3 coding sequence is TGTGCCACCAGTGATTCGACAGGGGGCAGTGAGCAGTTCTTC.

This clonotype was seen repeatedly, ten times or more. This chain connects TRBV18 to TRBJ2-5, with a possible D match to TRBD1 (6 bases). CDR1 and CDR2 from the germline V gene are KGHSH and LQKENI. CDR3 length equals 16 residues. The V end lost 0 bases, the J end lost 1 base, and 12 bases lay between the germline ends. CDR3 nucleotides: TGTGCCAGCTCACCACCTTCCGGACAGCCCCAAGAGACCCAGTACTTC. Its protein is CASSPPSGQPQETQYF. The variable domain in full, with the rest retrieved from reference TRBV18 and TRBJ2-5, is NAGVMQNPRHLVRRRGQEARLRCSPMKGHSHVYWYRQLPEEGLKFMVYLQKENIIDESGMPKERFSAEFPKEGPSILRIQQVVRGDSAAYFCASSPPSGQPQETQYFGPGTRLLVL.

This rearrangement joins TRBV28 to TRBJ2-7, with 10 bases lining up with TRBD1. Germline assignment: CDR1 MDHEN and CDR2 SYDVKM. V was clipped by 6 bases and J by 3 bases; unmatched bases: 8. This CDR3 comprises 15 residues. The CDR3 DNA reads as TGTGCCAGCAGGCGGGACAGGGGCGACTTCTACGAGCAGTACTTC. It is translated as CASRRDRGDFYEQYF.

In this sample, this clonotype turned up many times. The rearrangement joins TRBV2 to TRBJ1-4; D is perhaps TRBD1 (5 bases). CDR1 is SNHLY and CDR2 is FYNNEI in the germline V gene. This CDR3 region has 14 residues. V dropped 6 bases and J dropped 8 bases, with 16 bases sitting between them. The CDR3 loop is CASSLGQGREKLFF. CDR3 DNA sequence: TGTGCCAGCAGCCTGGGCCAGGGCCGGGAAAAACTGTTTTTT.

In regard to this clonotype: Since a much larger clone is just one base distant, this may be a read error. The final CDR3 position lacks the conserved phenylalanine or tryptophan, pointing to a likely read error. The V gene is TRBV20-1, the J gene TRBJ2-3, with TRBD2 matching 11 bases. Per germline, CDR1 DFQATT and CDR2 SNEGSKA (reference sequence). V lost 3 bases and J lost 4; bases outside the gene matches: 6. The length of the CDR3 is 15 residues. The CDR3 coding sequence is TGCAGTGCTAGTACACTAGCGGGAGAATCAGATACGCAGTATCTT. Translated: CSASTLAGESDTQYL.

This chain joins TRBV7-2 and TRBJ2-1; TRBD2 matches 10 bases. The CDR3 sequence is 15 residues long. Germline loops: CDR1 SGHTA, CDR2 FQGNSA. With V trimmed by 0 bases and J by 4 bases, 0 bases remained unmatched. CDR3 bases: TGTGCCAGCAGCTTAGCAGCGGGAGGGTACAATGAGCAGTTCTTC. It specifies CASSLAAGGYNEQFF.

This clonotype was counted between two and nine times. DNA for the CDR3: TGCGCCAGCAGCTTGGAGGCATACGAGCAGTACTTC. It is translated as CASSLEAYEQYF. The gene calls are TRBV5-1 and TRBJ2-7; D not resolved. The germline V and J ends were trimmed by 0 bases and 4 bases, with 5 bases remaining between them. Germline V gives CDR1 SGHRS, CDR2 YFSETQ. The CDR3 length is 12 residues.

This clonotype has ten or more counts. V is TRBV24-1 and J is TRBJ2-1; D ambiguous. V gave up 4 bases and J gave up 0 bases, with 12 bases separating them. CDR1 is KGHDR and CDR2 is SFDVKD in the germline V gene. The CDR3 is made up of 16 amino acids. The CDR3 nucleotides are TGTGCCACCAGTGACCGTATCAAGGGCTCCTACAATGAGCAGTTCTTC. It is translated as CATSDRIKGSYNEQFF.

This clonotype appeared many times. This chain joins TRBV18 and TRBJ2-2; D perhaps matches TRBD1 (6 bases). V shed 2 bases and J shed 2 bases, with 12 bases lying between them. The V gene's germline CDR1 is KGHSH and CDR2 LQKENI. The CDR3 contains 16 residues. The CDR3 coding sequence is TGTGCCAGCTCACCAGAGGACAGTCATAACACCGGGGAGCTGTTTTTT. Amino acid sequence: CASSPEDSHNTGELFF.

Concerning this clonotype itself: The CDR3 does not close with the conserved phenylalanine or tryptophan, likely indicating a read error. The DNA is left out, because the CDR3 cannot be placed on it with certainty; the CDR3 is given as TCRdb lists it. This rearrangement joins TRBV11-2 to TRBJ1-1. The germline CDR1 and CDR2 sequences are SGHAT and FQNNGV. The length of the CDR3 is 15 amino acids, counting both ends. The CDR3 reads CASSPVRTSYTEAFC.

This clonotype was observed a handful of times. The rearrangement joins TRBV3-1 to TRBJ2-2; unclear D gene. The CDR3 extends over 13 amino acids. Trimming took off 4 bases at V and 4 bases at J, with 7 bases between the two ends. Germline loops: CDR1 LGHDT, CDR2 YNNKEL (reference sequence). As DNA, the CDR3 is TGTGCCAGCAGCCTGTCGGGCACCGGGGAGCTGTTTTTT. It is translated as CASSLSGTGELFF.

This clonotype was observed many times. The chain employs TRBV9 and TRBJ2-1, with 12 bases identical to TRBD2. Unmatched junction bases numbered 2, after V lost 0 bases and J lost 7 bases. The CDR3 is 15 amino acids. Germline V gives CDR1 SGDLS, CDR2 YYNGEE. CDR3 in amino acids: CASSVGGLAGNEQFF. Here the CDR3 DNA reads TGTGCCAGCAGCGTAGGGGGACTAGCGGGTAATGAGCAGTTCTTC.

This clonotype was observed at least ten times. This chain links TRBV3-1 with TRBJ2-3, with a tentative D call TRBD2 (6 bases). The CDR3 is made up of 14 amino acids. Deletions cut 4 bases from V and 6 bases from J, with 14 bases between. Looked up from germline, CDR1 is LGHDT and CDR2 is YNNKEL (reference sequence). As DNA, the CDR3 is TGTGCCAGCAGCCCCCCCGGGGGTTGGGATACGCAGTATTTT. It yields the protein CASSPPGGWDTQYF.

This clonotype was seen repeatedly, ten times or more. This rearrangement joins TRBV20-1 to TRBJ2-1; TRBD2 might be the D (6 bases). The germline V gene encodes CDR1 DFQATT and CDR2 SNEGSKA (reference sequence). The V gene lost 0 bases and the J gene lost 2 bases, with 11 bases spanning the gap. The CDR3 length is 15 residues. DNA for the CDR3: TGCAGTGCTAGAGATGTTAGCGGCACCTACAATGAGCAGTTCTTC. Encoded protein: CSARDVSGTYNEQFF.